The following is a TCR beta chain sequence with its context. The data stem from a study of shared clonotypes between healthy human individuals. Libraries were prepared by immunoSEQ multiplex PCR; TCRdb keeps only in-frame clonotypes and omits some of them. Of about 2 million clones listed, about 94% are singletons. Positively selected for CCR7, the CD45RO-negative cells used as naive CD8 cells excluded terminally differentiated effector memory CD45RA+ cells. Germline V gives CDR1 MNHEY, CDR2 SMNVEV (reference sequence). This CDR3 is 15 amino acids long. V lost 2 bases and J lost 0, with 9 bases in between.

Sequencing was carried out using naive CD8+ T cells sorted from blood. The chain has TRBV27 and TRBJ2-3, with a tentative D call TRBD2 (6 bases). The TCR comes from a man aged 18 to 35 in good health. CDR3 protein: CASSLLASSTDTQYF. The CDR3 DNA reads as TGTGCCAGCAGTTTACTAGCGTCTAGCACAGATACGCAGTATTTT.